This entry concerns a single T cell receptor (beta chain). Its specificity is not known. An end of the junction differs from the germline gene, which may be a read error. Looked up from germline, CDR1 is MGHRA and CDR2 is YSYEKL. The CDR3 has 17 amino acids. After constant-region reverse-primer amplification, full-length variable regions underwent semi-nested PCR with Nested Universal Primer A. One entry per CDR3 protein, called by TCRdb with MiXCR from the 5' RACE reads. The table shows some 62,000 distinct CDR3 sequences, with just under 30% occurring only once. Study outcomes and limitations: Whole repertoires were not studied in the larger cohort, only one V-J beta rearrangement.

The V call is TRBV4-1, the J call TRBJ2-7; 7 bases are shared with TRBD1. Input material: tumor-infiltrating naive CD4+ T cells sorted from the breast tumor. Subset here: naive CD4+ T cells, CD4+CD45RA+CD25-. The clonotype originates from a female donor with breast cancer. The CDR3: CASSQLQGVLTSYEQHF. The CDR3 DNA reads as TGCGCCAGCAGCCAGCTCCAGGGGGTCCTTACCTCCTACGAGCAGCACTTC.